Sequencing of this T cell receptor (beta chain) was carried out in a study of CD8+ T cells in alopecia areata. Study-wide background: The protocol delivered tofacitinib for 6 to 18 months, then withdrew it for 6 months. Points from the study as a whole: Many expanded lesional clones stayed in scalp and blood while on tofacitinib. Treatment with tofacitinib significantly lowered scalp clonality and reduced expanded CD8+ clones among the top 100. Greater clonality was observed in lesional scalp samples, especially alopecia totalis/universalis, versus normal scalp.

As to this clone: Its antigen is not known.

Reverse transcribed after extraction, RNA yielded cDNA as the sequencing template. Using immunoSEQ multiplex PCR, the repertoire was profiled, and TCRdb retains in-frame clones only, with some absent. Here the sample spans 140,000 to 150,000 clones, 45% to 60% being singletons. Germline V lookup: CDR1 SGHDT, CDR2 YYEEEE. Deletions cut 5 bases from V and 4 bases from J, with 18 bases between. CDR3 length: 16 amino acids. Treatment of the sample: oral pan-JAK inhibitor, 5-10 mg twice daily. The starting material was CD8+ T cells sorted from blood, obtained at week 4, from a patient treated with tofacitinib. The rearrangement links TRBV5-6 to TRBJ2-2, with D perhaps TRBD1 (6 bases). The sequence derives from a human donor with alopecia areata. The CDR3 loop reads CASSLRNRVLTGELFF. The DNA for the CDR3 is TGTGCCAGCAGTTTGAGGAACAGGGTCCTCACCGGGGAGCTGTTTTTT.